These T cell receptor beta chains were read from a single sample in a study of radiation and T cells in renal cell carcinoma. TCRdb's table, derived via immunoSEQ multiplex PCR, lists solely in-frame clones and lacks some. The table lists 100,000 to 150,000 clones, approximately 78% of them singletons. This specimen was blood, taken from a patient whose treatment included radiotherapy and nephrectomy. Receptors originate from a woman aged 60-75 years with renal cell carcinoma. Both conserved end residues are part of each CDR3. D genes are given only for firm matches. Clone size is not always given. Where it is, it says once, few, many or a class for expanded clones.

CDR3 DNA,CDR3 protein,clone size,D gene,J gene,V gene
TGTGCCAGCTCACTGGACAGGGGGGACACTGAAGCTTTCTTT,CASSLDRGDTEAFF,few,TRBD1,TRBJ1-1,TRBV18
TGTGCCATCAGTGAGTCGTCGGCACCTAGAGAAGCTTTCTTT,CAISESSAPREAFF,once,-,TRBJ1-1,TRBV10-3
TGTGCCAGCAACTCTCTCAGCGGGGAGCTGTTTTTT,CASNSLSGELFF,-,-,TRBJ2-2,TRBV9
TGTGCCAGCAGTGAAGGGGCGAGCTCCTACAATGAGCAGTTCTTC,CASSEGASSYNEQFF,-,-,TRBJ2-1,TRBV2
TGTGCCAGCCGCCTGGGCAGTCGAGCTTTCTTT,CASRLGSRAFF,-,-,TRBJ1-1,TRBV6-1
TGTGCCAGCAGTCCAGGGTCTGCCCCGAACACCGGGGAGCTGTTTTTT,CASSPGSAPNTGELFF,-,-,TRBJ2-2,TRBV28
TGTGCCAGCAGGATTCGAATCTCCGGGACGTCCGATCAGCCCCAGCATTTT,CASRIRISGTSDQPQHF,-,-,TRBJ1-5,TRBV28
TGTGCCAGCAGCTTGGCCGGGACAGGGATCACAGATACGCAGTATTTT,CASSLAGTGITDTQYF,-,TRBD1,TRBJ2-3,TRBV5-6
TGTGCCAGCAGCCAAGCAGGGCGGGCGGAAGCTTTCTTT,CASSQAGRAEAFF,few,-,TRBJ1-1,TRBV4-2
TGTGCCAGCAGCGTAACTAGCGGGGGGTTCACAGATACGCAGTATTTT,CASSVTSGGFTDTQYF,-,TRBD2,TRBJ2-3,TRBV9
TGTGCCAGCAGTTCATCAGGGGCGAGGAACACTGAAGCTTTCTTT,CASSSSGARNTEAFF,once,-,TRBJ1-1,TRBV28
TGTGCCACCCAACAGGGGGGACTTGGGGCCAACGTCCTGACTTTC,CATQQGGLGANVLTF,-,TRBD1,TRBJ2-6,TRBV6-5
TGTGCCAGCTCGCCTGACAGGGAGACGCAGGGCTACACCTTC,CASSPDRETQGYTF,-,TRBD1,TRBJ1-2,TRBV18
TGCGCCAGCAGCCTTGAGGCCGGGGAGCTGTTTTTT,CASSLEAGELFF,-,-,TRBJ2-2,TRBV5-1
TGTGCCAGCAGTTTTAGGCGCAGGACGAATAGCAATCAGCCCCAGCATTTT,CASSFRRRTNSNQPQHF,once,-,TRBJ1-5,TRBV27
TGTGCCAGCAGCGTAGAGGGGGTCAACTATGGCTACACCTTC,CASSVEGVNYGYTF,-,-,TRBJ1-2,TRBV9